This T cell receptor beta chain was observed in a study of blood T cell repertoires in COVID-19 (dated by TCRdb to 2018 to 2020). With regard to the full study: Collaborator samples came from the United States, Italy and Spain and covered acute and convalescent phases of COVID-19. Samples came from the ongoing ImmuneRACE study (first 160 participants) plus 1,254 subjects from 6 global collaborators. The material from the prospective study consisted of cDNA or gDNA derived from T cells, B-cell-depleted T cells, or PBMCs. Nearly every sample came with metadata listing a de-identified subject ID, COVID-19 status, age in years and sex. Where available, HLA class I and class II types were obtained from metadata supplied by the sample provider rather than from assay-based typing. The repertoires were released in a freely available public database meant as a resource for research on the immune response to SARS-CoV-2. Subjects who had been exposed to COVID-19, were actively infected with it, or had recovered from it provided the deeply sampled blood TCRbeta repertoires that made up the dataset. What the study reported, not specific to this receptor: How much clinical and demographic metadata was included differed by source and by participant, and the metadata was provided uncurated.

As concerns this clone: Its antigen specificity is not known. Base qualities are missing; no much larger clone stands one base away.

The collaborating institutions used their own protocols to collect whole blood in K2EDTA tubes. For TCRbeta analysis, collaborator samples were shipped as frozen whole blood, as isolated PBMCs, or as DNA extracted from either sample type. The immunoSEQ Assay, a bias-controlled multiplex PCR, was used to amplify TCRbeta CDR3 regions from genomic DNA. Turning to the authors' computational methods: The number of nucleated cells in each sample was estimated by amplification of reference gene primers within the assay. To quantify the absolute abundance of each unique TCRbeta CDR3 rearrangement, sequence reads were collapsed and filtered. For each sample, productive Simpson clonality was calculated by taking the square root of Simpson's diversity index across productive rearrangements. Held by TCRdb, this immuneACCESS table contains in-frame sequences only and omits some clones. Under half of the omission traces to an unresolved V gene where checked; the cause of the rest is unknown. V, J and clone size were drawn from that table, and D and trimming were deduced from the DNA. Across this sample there are about 100,000 clones, with over 65% seen only once. The ten largest clones capture about 13% of the sample.

Source material: peripheral blood. This sequence originates from a human donor in a cohort sampled during active COVID-19.

The CDR3 reads CASSLGLAGVTGELFF. The DNA is as follows: TGTGCCAGCAGCCTAGGACTAGCGGGAGTTACCGGGGAGCTGTTTTTT. The V and J segments used are TRBV7-2 and TRBJ2-2; 13 junctional bases match TRBD2. V is trimmed back by 5 bases and J by 5 bases, and the junction contains 5 bases that no gene match accounts for. Taken from cysteine to phenylalanine, the CDR3 has 16 residues. Only the CDR3 DNA stays, 48 bases, in frame from base 1. CDR1 is given as SGHTA and CDR2 as FQGNSA, both from the germline V gene.